This paragraph reports one T cell receptor (beta chain). This sample was included in a study of blood T cell repertoires in COVID-19. In the study overall: Acute and convalescent COVID-19 specimens originated in the United States, Italy and Spain. Sources were T cells, B-cell-depleted T cells, or PBMCs; the material itself was cDNA or gDNA.

The authors' processing: Reference gene primer amplification in the assay estimated nucleated cell counts. Sequenced by immunoSEQ multiplex PCR; TCRdb stores in-frame clones only, minus some. V and J calls and clone size follow that table, whereas D and trimming were derived from the DNA. The sample has 50,000 or so clones; 70% to 90% are singletons. The TCR originated in a human donor in a cohort sampled during active COVID-19. Sequencing was carried out using peripheral blood.

CDR3 DNA: TGTGCCTCTGAGGACAGGGGGCATACAGATACGCAGTATTTT. The encoded protein is CASEDRGHTDTQYF. The chain combines TRBV19 with TRBJ2-3, with TRBD1 matching over 11 bases. The trim removed 11 bases at V and 3 bases at J, leaving 7 bases unmatched. The CDR3 loop spans 14 amino acids. Germline assignment: CDR1 LNHDA and CDR2 SQIVND (reference sequence).